Given below is one TCR beta chain in context. Its antigen is unknown. Mismatch with germline at one junction end may stem from a read error. These data come from a study of CD8+CD57+ T cells in acquired aplastic anemia (dated by TCRdb to the late 2010s). Study-wide context: Extracted DNA from sorted CD4+ and CD8+ cells averaged 3.2 ug, ranging from roughly 0.19 to 27.4 ug. Healthy donor samples averaged approximately 9.8 million reads for CD4+ and roughly 12 million for CD8+ cells.

Profiling of TCR beta VDJ combinations and CDR3 sequences used genomic DNA as the template. TCR repertoire sequencing was run on an Illumina HiSeq 2000. The original methods were these. Repertoires were assessed using TRBV/TRBJ rearrangement plots, CDR3 size and DJ length profiles, and Simpson's diversity index. The most abundant DNA sequence in the deep sequencing data was taken as the immunodominant clone. CDR3 amino acid sequences were checked for sharing across subjects and were also compared against the VDJdb database and published repertoires. Starting from the raw public reads, TCRdb applied fastp trimming at Q25, assembled clones with MiXCR and retained in-frame beta chains. Each entry is one CDR3 protein sequence, shown with its most common DNA and genes. These V and J calls are TCRdb output, not the study's own analysis. The sample data list 400,000 to 450,000 distinct CDR3 sequences, and 65% to 80% of these were observed just once. Around 4% of the sample rests with the top ten.

In the study, sorted CD4+ and CD8+ blood T cells from patients with severe aplastic anemia and from healthy subjects underwent deep sequencing of TCR repertoires. Ficoll-Paque density gradient centrifugation was used to isolate peripheral blood mononuclear cells. Before DNA extraction, CD4+ and CD8+ T cells were sorted by FACS or by magnetic beads. Overall study results and their limits: Patients and healthy controls showed no significant difference in CD8+ Simpson's diversity (P=0.060). Around 30 CD8+ CDR3 sequences were shared between patients and controls but appeared highly expressed in patients and within their immunodominant clones.

Taken from the germline V gene, the CDR1 and CDR2 loops are SNHLY and FYNNEI. The CDR3 runs 13 residues from the cysteine to the phenylalanine. Here the CDR3 DNA is all that survives: 39 bases in frame from base 1. The chain is assembled from TRBV2 and TRBJ1-1; the D segment could be TRBD1, given 6 matching bases. Material for sequencing was sorted CD4+, CD8+, or CD8+CD57+ T cells (not recorded which) from PBMCs. The TCR comes from a human donor in good health, serving as a control. The CDR3 is CASSVDRKADAFF. In nucleotides, the sequence is TGTGCCAGCAGCGTTGACAGGAAAGCTGACGCTTTCTTT.